This T cell receptor (beta chain) was captured by sequencing in a study of T cell repertoires in cytomegalovirus infection. Study at large: Through public TCR beta signatures, both CMV infection and matching HLA type were indicated.

TCRdb re-called the reads with MiXCR, one entry per CDR3 protein. The table shows tens of thousands of distinct CDR3 sequences, with approximately 24% occurring only once. Study results and caveats: The ex vivo response showed dominance by HLA-C-restricted CMV-specific TCR beta clonotypes.

This clonotype showed up just a few times. Its specificity is unknown. Germline V gene data show CDR1 as SGHTA and CDR2 as FQGNSA. Trimming took 5 bases from V and 2 from J, leaving 11 bases between them. The CDR3 spans 14 residues. Sequencing was performed on CD8+ T cells from cultured PBMCs, taken from culture after CMV antigen stimulation. The V call is TRBV7-2, the J call TRBJ2-3; maybe TRBD2 (6 bases). The clonotype comes from a human donor in good health (CMV status not recorded). Some clones in this sample may be carry-over from other donors' samples. CDR3 nucleotides: TGTGCCAGCAGCCCAGGGACTTCCACAGATACGCAGTATTTT. Its protein product is CASSPGTSTDTQYF.